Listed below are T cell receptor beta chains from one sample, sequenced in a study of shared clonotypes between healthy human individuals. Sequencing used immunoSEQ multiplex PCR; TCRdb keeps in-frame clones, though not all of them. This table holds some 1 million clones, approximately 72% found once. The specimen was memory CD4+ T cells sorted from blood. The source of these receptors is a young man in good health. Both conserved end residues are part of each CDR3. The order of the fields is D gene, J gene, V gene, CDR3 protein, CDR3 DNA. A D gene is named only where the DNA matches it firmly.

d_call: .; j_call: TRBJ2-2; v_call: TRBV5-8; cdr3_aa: CASSARNTGELFF; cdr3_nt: TGTGCCAGCAGCGCCAGGAACACCGGGGAGCTGTTTTTT
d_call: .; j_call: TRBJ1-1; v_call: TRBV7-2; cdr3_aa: CASSPQTGSEAFF; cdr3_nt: TGTGCCAGCAGCCCCCAAACAGGGAGCGAAGCTTTCTTT
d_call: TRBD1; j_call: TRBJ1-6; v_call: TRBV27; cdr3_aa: CASSLRISGRGRGNSPLHF; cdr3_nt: TGTGCCAGCAGTTTACGGATTAGTGGCAGGGGGCGGGGTAATTCACCCCTCCACTTT
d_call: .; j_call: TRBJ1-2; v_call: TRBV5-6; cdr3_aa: CASSLSVGSDYGYTF; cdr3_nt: TGTGCCAGCAGCTTGTCAGTGGGCTCGGACTATGGCTACACCTTC
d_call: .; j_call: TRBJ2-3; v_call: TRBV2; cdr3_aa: CASTGLSTDTQYF; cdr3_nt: TGTGCCAGCACTGGCCTCAGCACAGATACGCAGTATTTT
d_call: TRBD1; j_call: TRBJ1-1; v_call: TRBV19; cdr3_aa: CASSSRDRLTEAFF; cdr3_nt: TGTGCCAGTAGTAGCCGGGACAGGCTGACTGAAGCTTTCTTT
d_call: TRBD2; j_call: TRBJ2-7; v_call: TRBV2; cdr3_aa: CASSELLAGNEQYF; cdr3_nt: TGTGCCAGCAGTGAACTACTAGCGGGAAACGAGCAGTACTTC
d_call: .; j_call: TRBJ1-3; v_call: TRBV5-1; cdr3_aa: CASSLDGSTGNTIYF; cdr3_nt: TGCGCCAGCAGCTTGGATGGGAGTACTGGAAACACCATATATTTT
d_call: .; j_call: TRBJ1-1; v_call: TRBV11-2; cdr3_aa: CASSQERGVNTEAFF; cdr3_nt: TGTGCCAGCAGCCAAGAGCGGGGGGTGAACACTGAAGCTTTCTTT
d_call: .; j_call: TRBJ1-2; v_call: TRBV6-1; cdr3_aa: CASSEGAPWDGYTF; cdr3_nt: TGTGCCAGCAGTGAGGGGGCCCCGTGGGACGGCTACACCTTC
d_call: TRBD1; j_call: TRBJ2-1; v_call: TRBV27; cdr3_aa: CASSYKRQGYNEQFF; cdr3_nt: TGTGCCAGCAGTTATAAAAGACAGGGTTACAATGAGCAGTTCTTC
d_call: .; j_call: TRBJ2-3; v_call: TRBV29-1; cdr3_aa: CSAGTDTQYF; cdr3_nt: TGCAGCGCCGGCACAGATACGCAGTATTTT
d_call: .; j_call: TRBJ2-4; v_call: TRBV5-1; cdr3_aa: CASSLDGGAGNIQYF; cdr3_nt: TGCGCCAGCAGCTTGGATGGGGGAGCTGGAAACATTCAGTACTTC
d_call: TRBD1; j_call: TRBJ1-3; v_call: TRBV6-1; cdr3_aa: CASSEGRTGAGNTIYF; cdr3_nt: TGTGCCAGCAGTGAAGGGCGGACAGGGGCTGGAAACACCATATATTTT
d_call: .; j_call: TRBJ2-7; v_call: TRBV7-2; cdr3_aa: CASSLASSYEQYF; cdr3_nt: TGTGCCAGCAGCTTAGCGTCTAGCTACGAGCAGTACTTC
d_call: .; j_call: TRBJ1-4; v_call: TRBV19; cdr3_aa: CASSNRELKEKLFF; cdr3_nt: TGTGCCAGTAGTAACAGGGAACTCAAGGAAAAACTGTTTTTT
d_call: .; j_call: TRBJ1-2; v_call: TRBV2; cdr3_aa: CASSPTEIYGYTF; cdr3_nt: TGTGCCAGCAGTCCGACGGAAATCTATGGCTACACCTTC
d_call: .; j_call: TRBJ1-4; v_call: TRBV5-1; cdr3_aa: CASSPLWGTNEKLFF; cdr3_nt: TGCGCCAGCAGCCCCTTGTGGGGGACTAATGAAAAACTGTTTTTT